Listed here are 14 T cell receptor beta chains from one sample, sequenced in a study of cytomegalovirus exposure and HLA in healthy donors. The primer mix had 60 Vbeta and 13 Jbeta primers. Sequencing was performed with immunoSEQ multiplex PCR; in TCRdb, only in-frame clones are kept and a portion is missing. The sample includes approximately 79,000 clones, roughly 79% of them seen just once. Sequenced sample: PBMCs. Every receptor here comes from a woman in her 40s in good health and CMV-seropositive.

CDR3 sequence: CSLQVDRAEAFF. The CDR3 nucleotides read TGCAGCCTACAGGTGGACAGGGCTGAAGCTTTCTTT. V usage is TRBV29-1 and J usage is TRBJ1-1, with 8 bases aligning to TRBD1. V gave up 8 bases and J gave up 6 bases; unmatched junction bases: 8. The CDR3 extends over 12 amino acids. CDR1 and CDR2 (germline): SQVTM, ANQGSEA.

The chain joins TRBV28 to TRBJ2-6; tentative D call: TRBD2 (5 bases). Trimming left V 4 bases short and J 2 bases short, with 12 bases between. CDR3 size: 16 residues. Per germline, CDR1 MDHEN and CDR2 SYDVKM. The CDR3 is CASSSEGGTGANVLTF. Here the CDR3 DNA reads TGTGCCAGCAGTTCCGAGGGTGGGACTGGGGCCAACGTCCTGACTTTC.

The V call is TRBV30, the J call TRBJ2-5; D is possibly TRBD1 (6 bases). In germline, CDR1 is GTSNPN, CDR2 SVGIG (reference sequence). Trimming shortened V by 4 bases and J by 7 bases, and 16 bases separated the two germline ends. CDR3 length: 13 residues. In nucleotides, the CDR3 is TGTGCCTGGAAGCGGACAGATATGGGGACCCAGTACTTC. It encodes CAWKRTDMGTQYF.

The V gene is TRBV4-1, the J gene TRBJ1-6; D is ambiguous. V lost 0 bases, J lost 0 bases, and 12 bases lay in between. This CDR3 has 18 amino acids. Per the germline V gene, CDR1 is MGHRA and CDR2 is YSYEKL. CDR3 DNA: TGCGCCAGCAGCCAAGAGGAGACCTCTAGCTCCTATAATTCACCCCTCCACTTT. Protein: CASSQEETSSSYNSPLHF.

This chain links TRBV9 with TRBJ1-1; a weak D match, TRBD1 (5 bases). V shed 0 bases and J shed 1 base, with 13 bases lying between them. CDR1 SGDLS and CDR2 YYNGEE come from the germline V gene. The CDR3 is 16 amino acids. The CDR3 nucleotides are TGTGCCAGCAGCGTAGTTGGATCGACAGCGAACACTGAAGCTTTCTTT. This gives the protein CASSVVGSTANTEAFF.

This sequence joins TRBV30 and TRBJ1-2; 10 bases fit TRBD1. This CDR3 has 12 amino acids. The V gene's germline CDR1 is GTSNPN and CDR2 SVGIG (reference sequence). The ends lost 7 bases at V and 5 bases at J; junction bases unmatched: 4. CDR3 coding DNA: TGTGCCTTCCCGGACAGGGGGTATGGCTACACCTTC. This encodes CAFPDRGYGYTF.

V and J are TRBV30 and TRBJ1-2; D perhaps matches TRBD1 (5 bases). V gave up 3 bases and J gave up 14 bases, with 13 bases separating them. In germline, CDR1 is GTSNPN, CDR2 SVGIG (reference sequence). CDR3 size: 10 residues. The CDR3 here is CAWRGRVFTF. Written as DNA, the CDR3 is TGTGCCTGGAGAGGCAGGGTTTTTACCTTC.

V is TRBV27 and J is TRBJ1-5; D possibly corresponds to TRBD1 (5 bases). The V end lost 1 base, the J end lost 0 bases, and 7 bases lay between the germline ends. CDR1 and CDR2 (germline): MNHEY, SMNVEV (reference sequence). This CDR3 has 15 residues. CDR3 sequence: CASSLLGGSNQPQHF. The CDR3 DNA is TGTGCCAGCAGTTTATTGGGGGGTAGCAATCAGCCCCAGCATTTT.

In this sample, this clone turned up once. The rearrangement joins TRBV6-1 to TRBJ2-5, with 9 bases matching TRBD1. CDR3 length: 13 residues. J was trimmed by 5 bases and V by 8 bases; bases with no gene match: 6. The germline gives CDR1 MNHNS, CDR2 SASEGT. The CDR3 nucleotides are TGTGCCAGCTGGACAGGGGCGTCGGAGACCCAGTACTTC. Translation: CASWTGASETQYF.

The chain uses TRBV2 and TRBJ2-5; 7 positions match TRBD2. The CDR3 spans 11 residues. From germline, CDR1 is SNHLY and CDR2 FYNNEI. After removal of 9 bases from V and 4 bases from J, the junction contained 2 bases not matched to a gene. The CDR3: CARGLGETQYF. The CDR3 DNA reads TGTGCCAGAGGACTAGGAGAGACCCAGTACTTC.

This clone occurred a few times. The chain joins TRBV2 to TRBJ1-4; 8 bases are a match to TRBD1. This CDR3 contains 14 residues. V gave up 7 bases and J gave up 6 bases; unmatched junction bases: 7. Germline V gene sequence: CDR1 SNHLY, CDR2 FYNNEI. CDR3 DNA sequence: TGTGCCAGCATTACGGACAGGGTTGATGAAAAACTGTTTTTT. It translates to CASITDRVDEKLFF.

The chain employs TRBV28 and TRBJ1-5; 9 nucleotides agree with TRBD1. J gave up 6 bases and V 4 bases, and 7 bases lay outside the gene matches. The CDR3 runs to 15 residues. Per the germline V gene, CDR1 is MDHEN and CDR2 is SYDVKM. CDR3 protein: CASSSRDREGQPQHF. Here the CDR3 DNA reads TGTGCCAGCAGTTCCCGGGACAGGGAGGGTCAGCCCCAGCATTTT. Based on the CDR3 plus reference TRBV28 and TRBJ1-5, the full variable domain is DVKVTQSSRYLVKRTGEKVFLECVQDMDHENMFWYRQDPGLGLRLIYFSYDVKMKEKGDIPEGYSVSREKKERFSLILESASTNQTSMYLCASSSRDREGQPQHFGDGTRLSIL.

Only a few counts were recorded for this clone. The chain recombines TRBV9 with TRBJ2-3; the match to TRBD2 covers 11 bases. CDR1 and CDR2 from the germline V gene are SGDLS and YYNGEE. The junction had 6 bases not matched to a gene; V was cut back by 3 bases and J by 6 bases. This CDR3 contains 15 residues. CDR3 DNA: TGTGCCAGCAGCGGACTAGCGGGAACGTCGGATACGCAGTATTTT. Its translation is CASSGLAGTSDTQYF.

The rearrangement joins TRBV5-1 to TRBJ1-2, with TRBD1 matching 7 bases. Germline trimming cut 4 bases from V and 5 bases from J; bases unmatched to any gene: 8. The germline V gene has CDR1 SGHRS and CDR2 YFSETQ. This CDR3 is 14 amino acids long. CDR3 DNA sequence: TGCGCCAGCAGCCCGGGACAGACGAGTTATGGCTACACCTTC. It translates to CASSPGQTSYGYTF.